One and the same sample provided the 28 T cell receptor beta chains below, sequenced in a study of Graves' ophthalmopathy and Graves' hyperthyroidism. RNA transcripts were the template, and TCR beta CDR3 regions were amplified from them. HTBI primers primed a first-round RT-PCR, and a second-round multiplex PCR followed. One entry per CDR3 protein, called by TCRdb with MiXCR from the multiplex PCR reads. Of about 700,000 distinct CDR3 sequences in the sample, about two fifths were seen once. The specimen was peripheral blood. The receptors stem from an adult man with Graves' ophthalmopathy.

The chain recombines TRBV10-2 with TRBJ1-6, with TRBD1 matching 10 bases. J lost 8 bases, V lost 6 bases, and 19 bases had no gene match. Germline V gives CDR1 WSHSY, CDR2 SAAADI. The CDR3 covers 19 residues. The CDR3 DNA follows: TGCGCCAGCAGCCCGGCGGGACAGGGGCTTTCGGGTATTGATTCACCCCTCCACTTT. Its translation is CASSPAGQGLSGIDSPLHF.

At least ten counts were recorded for this clonotype. The V gene is TRBV19, the J gene TRBJ1-3, with D unresolved. There are 13 residues in the CDR3. The V gene lost 10 bases and the J gene lost 0 bases, with 10 bases spanning the gap. Germline assignment: CDR1 LNHDA and CDR2 SQIVND (reference sequence). DNA of the CDR3: TGTGCCACCGGTTCCTCCTCTGGAAACACCATATATTTT. Amino acids: CATGSSSGNTIYF. Looking up the rest from reference TRBV19 and TRBJ1-3 gives the full variable domain: DGGITQSPKYLFRKEGQNVTLSCEQNLNHDAMYWYRQDPGQGLRLIYYSQIVNDFQKGDIAEGYSVSREKKESFPLTVTSAQKNPTAFYLCATGSSSGNTIYFGEGSWLTVV.

The chain recombines TRBV2 with TRBJ1-1, with D possibly TRBD1 on 5 matching bases. The CDR3 consists of 13 residues. The V gene lost 7 bases and the J gene lost 7 bases, with 16 bases spanning the gap. The V gene's germline CDR1 is SNHLY and CDR2 FYNNEI. The CDR3 nucleotides read TGTGCCAGCAAGGCCGAAGGGGAAAGTGAAGCTTTCTTT. Translating it yields CASKAEGESEAFF. The complete variable domain, with remaining parts taken from reference TRBV2 and TRBJ1-1, reads EPEVTQTPSHQVTQMGQEVILRCVPISNHLYFYWYRQILGQKVEFLVSFYNNEISEKSEIFDDQFSVERPDGSNFTLKIRSTKLEDSAMYFCASKAEGESEAFFGQGTRLTVV.

The sample holds many counts of this clonotype. This rearrangement joins TRBV6-1 to TRBJ2-7, with unresolved D. This CDR3 is built from 13 residues. The V end lost 4 bases, the J end lost 5 bases, and 12 bases lay between the germline ends. Per germline, CDR1 MNHNS and CDR2 SASEGT. CDR3 sequence: CASSAWGWDEQYF. CDR3 bases: TGTGCCAGCAGTGCCTGGGGTTGGGACGAGCAGTACTTC.

This clonotype has just a few counts. This clone may be a read error of a much larger clone one base away. The CDR3 DNA reads TGTGCCAGCAGCTTTGACAGGGGGCTTGAGCGGTTTTTT. It translates to CASSFDRGLERFF. The chain is built from TRBV11-1 and TRBJ2-2; 10 bases are shared with TRBD1. This CDR3 region has 13 residues. Germline V gene sequence: CDR1 SGHAT, CDR2 FQDESV (reference sequence). Full variable domain (missing parts from reference TRBV11-1 and TRBJ2-2): EAEVAQSPRYKITEKSQAVAFWCDPISGHATLYWYRQILGQGPELLVQFQDESVVDDSQLPKDRFSAERLKGVDSTLKIQPAELGDSAMYLCASSFDRGLERFFGEGSRLTVL.

Regarding this clonotype: A read error may explain this, as a much larger clone is one base away. The V and J genes are TRBV10-3 and TRBJ2-7; 7 nucleotides agree with TRBD1. This CDR3 contains 14 residues. Per the germline V gene, CDR1 is ENHRY and CDR2 is SYGVKD. The CDR3 DNA is TGTGTCATCAGAGAGGGACAGCCACCCTACGAGCAGTACTTC. Its protein product is CVIREGQPPYEQYF.

The chain joins TRBV18 to TRBJ2-7, with TRBD1 identical over 9 bases. CDR3 length equals 15 residues. Germline V gene lookup returns CDR1 KGHSH and CDR2 LQKENI. V lost 6 bases and J lost 5; bases outside the gene matches: 11. DNA of the CDR3: TGTGCCAGCTCTCGGGGACAGGGATCGCACCACGAGCAGTACTTC. It specifies CASSRGQGSHHEQYF.

The sample holds a few counts of this clonotype. This sequence joins TRBV4-2 and TRBJ1-6; D gene unclear. The CDR3 runs to 16 residues. CDR1 is LGHNA, CDR2 YNFKEQ, per germline. The V end was cut by 0 bases, the J end by 7 bases, with 13 bases between. CDR3 loop: CASSQETGLRNSPLHF. In DNA, the CDR3 is TGTGCCAGCAGCCAAGAGACGGGATTGCGAAATTCACCCCTCCACTTT.

A few counts support this clonotype. The gene calls are TRBV4-3 and TRBJ1-2; TRBD1 aligns across 8 bases. The CDR3 runs 15 residues. V shed 3 bases and J 2 bases; nucleotides not matched to a gene: 5. CDR1 is LGHNA, CDR2 YSLEER, per germline. CDR3 in amino acids: CASSQGDRTNYGYTF. The DNA for the CDR3 is TGCGCCAGCAGCCAGGGGGACAGGACGAACTATGGCTACACCTTC.

This clonotype showed up just a few times. The rearrangement joins TRBV20-1 to TRBJ2-7; 8 bases fit TRBD2. V shed 6 bases and J 2 bases; nucleotides not matched to a gene: 12. CDR3 length equals 15 residues. Germline assignment: CDR1 DFQATT and CDR2 SNEGSKA (reference sequence). CDR3 sequence: CSAIPPGGEPYEQYF. In nucleotides, the CDR3 is TGCAGTGCCATCCCCCCGGGGGGGGAACCCTACGAGCAGTACTTC.

The sample holds many counts of this clonotype. The CDR3 reads CASSLGLEVPIETQYF. CDR3 DNA sequence: TGTGCCAGCAGCTTAGGTTTGGAGGTTCCTATAGAGACCCAGTACTTC. V gene TRBV7-6 combines with J gene TRBJ2-5, with D possibly matching TRBD2 (5 bases). CDR3 length equals 16 residues. Trimming removed 1 base from V and 4 bases from J, with 16 bases in between. Germline values: CDR1 SGHVS, CDR2 FNYEAQ.

This clonotype has a count of ten or more. V usage is TRBV19 and J usage is TRBJ1-1; tentatively, D is TRBD1 (5 bases). This CDR3 spans 17 amino acids. In germline, CDR1 is LNHDA, CDR2 SQIVND (reference sequence). Trimming took off 4 bases at V and 0 bases at J, with 18 bases between the two ends. CDR3 DNA: TGTGCCAGTAGTACCCTTCCGGGACGTCCGATGAACACTGAAGCTTTCTTT. Its protein is CASSTLPGRPMNTEAFF.

This clonotype has a handful of counts. This rearrangement joins TRBV10-3 to TRBJ2-7; 7 positions match TRBD2. Germline loops: CDR1 ENHRY, CDR2 SYGVKD. This CDR3 spans 15 amino acids. After removal of 10 bases from V and 2 bases from J, the junction contained 14 bases not matched to a gene. DNA of the CDR3: TGTGCCAGCACCTTTGAACCTGGACTAGCCTACGAGCAGTACTTC. Protein product: CASTFEPGLAYEQYF.

The sample holds many counts of this clonotype. V and J are TRBV7-2 and TRBJ1-4, with 7 bases lining up with TRBD1. Germline lookup yields CDR1 SGHTA and CDR2 FQGNSA. The ends lost 3 bases at V and 0 bases at J; junction bases unmatched: 1. This CDR3 spans 15 amino acids. The DNA of the CDR3 is TGTGCCAGCAGCTTGACAGGGTCAACTAATGAAAAACTGTTTTTT. Translated: CASSLTGSTNEKLFF.

About this clonotype: The junction departs from germline at one end; a sequencing error may be responsible. The chain combines TRBV10-3 with TRBJ1-5, with no clear D. CDR3 length: 15 amino acids. Germline V gives CDR1 ENHRY, CDR2 SYGVKD. CDR3 region: CASSYSRFSNQPQHF. Here the CDR3 DNA reads TGTGCCAGCAGTTACTCAAGGTTTAGCAATCAGCCCCAGCATTTT.

This clonotype has a count of ten or more. This chain links TRBV4-2 with TRBJ1-4, with 7 bases aligning to TRBD1. This CDR3 has 14 amino acids. Looked up from germline, CDR1 is LGHNA and CDR2 is YNFKEQ. J lost 5 bases, V lost 6 bases, and 6 bases had no gene match. CDR3 DNA sequence: TGTGCCAGCAGAGCCGGGACAGCCAATGAAAAACTGTTTTTT. Protein sequence: CASRAGTANEKLFF.

This clonotype was seen repeatedly, ten times or more. This chain uses TRBV3-2 with TRBJ1-6; the table names TRBD1, a call not compared with the DNA. TRBV3-2 counts as a pseudogene. This CDR3 spans 15 amino acids. The CDR3 region has the DNA TGTGCCAGCAGCCAACAAAGACAGGTTGACTCACCCCTCCACTTT. Encoded protein: CASSQQRQVDSPLHF.

For this clonotype: A single base separates this from a much larger clone, so it may be a read error. The V call is TRBV7-6, the J call TRBJ2-5, with TRBD1 as a possible D gene (6 bases). Per the germline V gene, CDR1 is SGHVS and CDR2 is FNYEAQ. Trimming took off 5 bases at V and 4 bases at J, with 14 bases between the two ends. The CDR3 runs to 14 residues. The CDR3 here is CASSKSRDIETQYF. The CDR3 region has the DNA TGTGCCAGCAGCAAAAGCCGGGACATAGAGACCCAGTACTTC.

V and J are TRBV11-2 and TRBJ1-1, with no clear D. CDR1 is SGHAT and CDR2 is FQNNGV in the germline V gene. The CDR3 extends over 13 amino acids. V dropped 4 bases and J dropped 1 base, with 7 bases sitting between them. CDR3 loop: CASSWAPNTEAFF. The CDR3 nucleotides read TGTGCCAGCAGCTGGGCACCGAACACTGAAGCTTTCTTT.

Comments on this clonotype: The junction departs from the called germline gene at one end, perhaps through a read error. This rearrangement joins TRBV5-1 to TRBJ1-2; 11 positions agree with TRBD1. The V gene's germline CDR1 is SGHRS and CDR2 YFSETQ. This CDR3 spans 12 amino acids. For the CDR3, the DNA is TGTGCCAGCAGCCCCCGGGACAGGGGGTACACCTTC. Translation gives CASSPRDRGYTF.

This clonotype was recorded many times. The chain recombines TRBV14 with TRBJ1-2; no definite D call. V lost 4 bases and J lost 4, with 13 bases in between. In germline, CDR1 is SGHDN, CDR2 FVKESK. CDR3 length equals 14 residues. The CDR3 coding sequence is TGTGCCAGCAGCCGGGCGAGGAGTCCCTATGGCTACACCTTC. Translated: CASSRARSPYGYTF.

The rearrangement joins TRBV10-3 to TRBJ1-2, with a possible D match to TRBD1 (5 bases). CDR1 ENHRY and CDR2 SYGVKD come from the germline V gene. V lost 10 bases to trimming and J lost 5 bases, with 20 bases between them. The CDR3 runs to 14 residues. The CDR3 DNA follows: TGTGCCAGCCACCGGGACGGGGTTCAATATGGCTACACCTTC. It translates to CASHRDGVQYGYTF.

This chain joins TRBV30 and TRBJ2-5, with D possibly being TRBD1 (7 bases). The V end was cut by 5 bases, the J end by 5 bases, with 12 bases between. This CDR3 is built from 12 residues. CDR1 and CDR2 (germline): GTSNPN, SVGIG (reference sequence). CDR3 DNA sequence: TGTGCCTGGGGAGGGGGCCGGGAGACCCAGTACTTC. It yields the protein CAWGGGRETQYF.

This clonotype was observed a single time. CDR3 sequence: CASSTGEGYTF. The CDR3 DNA follows: TGTGCCAGCAGTACGGGGGAGGGCTACACCTTC. V usage is TRBV6-1 and J usage is TRBJ1-2; tentative D call: TRBD1 (5 bases). The CDR3 has 11 amino acids. V was pared by 5 bases and J by 8 bases, with 9 bases between. In germline, CDR1 is MNHNS, CDR2 SASEGT.

This clonotype has just a few counts. The chain carries TRBV6-5 and TRBJ1-4, with D uncertain. The ends were cut back, 0 bases at V and 7 bases at J, with 9 bases in the middle. This CDR3 contains 14 residues. From germline, CDR1 is MNHEY and CDR2 SVGAGI. CDR3 bases: TGTGCCAGCAGTTACTCGATTGACGGTGAAAAACTGTTTTTT. Translation gives CASSYSIDGEKLFF.

This clonotype was detected a few times. CDR3 region: CASSFPRNQPQHF. The CDR3 DNA reads TGTGCCAGCAGCTTCCCTCGTAATCAGCCCCAGCATTTT. V gene TRBV3-1 combines with J gene TRBJ1-5; the D is unclear. CDR3 length equals 13 residues. Trimming shortened V by 5 bases and J by 4 bases, and 9 bases separated the two germline ends. CDR1 and CDR2 from the germline V gene are LGHDT and YNNKEL (reference sequence).

As regards this clonotype: A junction boundary mismatches the germline segment, possibly from a read error. The rearrangement links TRBV6-1 to TRBJ1-6; 8 positions agree with TRBD1. Germline values: CDR1 MNHNS, CDR2 SASEGT. This CDR3 is built from 14 residues. DNA of the CDR3: TGTGCCAGCAGTTACCGGACAGGGTCATCACCCCTCTACTTT. Translated: CASSYRTGSSPLYF.

In its sample, this clonotype was seen many times. The chain is built from TRBV7-9 and TRBJ2-2; possibly TRBD1 or TRBD2 for D (5 bases each). Between the trimmed V and J ends, which lost 4 bases and 5 bases, there was a span of 14 bases. The CDR3 covers 15 residues. Germline-derived CDR1 and CDR2 are SEHNR and FQNEAQ (reference sequence). The CDR3 reads CASSWFKGPTGELFF. The DNA of the CDR3 is TGTGCCAGCAGCTGGTTTAAGGGACCGACCGGGGAGCTGTTTTTT. Complete variable domain (other parts from reference TRBV7-9 and TRBJ2-2): DTGVSQNPRHKITKRGQNVTFRCDPISEHNRLYWYRQTLGQGPEFLTYFQNEAQLEKSRLLSDRFSAERPKGSFSTLEIQRTEQGDSAMYLCASSWFKGPTGELFFGEGSRLTVL.